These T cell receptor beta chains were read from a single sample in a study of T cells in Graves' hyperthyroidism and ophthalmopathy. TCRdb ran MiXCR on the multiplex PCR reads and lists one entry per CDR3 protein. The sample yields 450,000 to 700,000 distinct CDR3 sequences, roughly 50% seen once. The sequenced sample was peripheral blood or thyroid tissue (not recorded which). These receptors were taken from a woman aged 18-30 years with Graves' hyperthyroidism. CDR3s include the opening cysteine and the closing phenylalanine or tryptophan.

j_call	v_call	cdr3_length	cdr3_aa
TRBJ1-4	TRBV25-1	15	CASSLMTAANEKLFF
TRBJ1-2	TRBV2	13	CASTGAGGGGYTF
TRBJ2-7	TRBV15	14	CATSSYRPTPEQYF
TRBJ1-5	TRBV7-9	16	CASSLGSGDGTQPQHF
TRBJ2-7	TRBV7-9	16	CASSSLSGRADREQYF
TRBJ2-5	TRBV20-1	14	CSASFTRAQETQYF
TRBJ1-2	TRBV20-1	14	CSARPGQETSGYTF
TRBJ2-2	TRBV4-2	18	CASSHRKAGAMNTGELFF
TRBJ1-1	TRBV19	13	CASNPGLGTEAFF
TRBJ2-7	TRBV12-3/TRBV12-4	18	CVSSLALGGGPGAYEQYF
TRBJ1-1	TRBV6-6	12	CASREMKTEAFF
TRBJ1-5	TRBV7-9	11	CASSLYPAWHF
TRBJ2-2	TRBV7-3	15	CASTVSGIGTGELFF
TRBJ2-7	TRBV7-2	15	CASSKDSSVHDEQYF
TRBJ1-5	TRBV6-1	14	CASSGQGGGRPQHF
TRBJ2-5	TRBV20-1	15	CSADGTSGNQEIQYF
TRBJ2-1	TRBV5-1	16	CASSLGLAGGGNEQFF
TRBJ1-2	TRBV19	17	CASSVVTGTRSNYGYTF
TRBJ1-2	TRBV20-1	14	CSARGLGLTYGYTF
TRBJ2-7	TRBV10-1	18	CASSQGGGGLERSYEQYF
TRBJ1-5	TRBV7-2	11	CASGGGQPQHF
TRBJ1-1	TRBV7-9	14	CASTPQGGFTEAFF
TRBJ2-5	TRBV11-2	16	CASSPPGPPRRETQYF
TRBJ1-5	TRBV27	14	CASSLRQVNQPQHF
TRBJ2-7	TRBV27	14	CASSRRTGAYEQYF
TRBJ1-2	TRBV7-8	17	CASSLDRGNEANYGYTF
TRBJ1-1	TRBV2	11	CATYRGGEAFF
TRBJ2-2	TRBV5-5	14	CASSQGQGTGELFF
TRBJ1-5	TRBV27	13	CASSQIINQPQHF
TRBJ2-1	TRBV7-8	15	CASSSRDGSYNEQFF
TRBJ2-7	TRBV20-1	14	CSAPGTSGRGEQYF
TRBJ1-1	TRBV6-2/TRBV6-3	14	CASSYQLYDTEAFF
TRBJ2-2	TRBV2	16	CASSPETGGSAGELFF
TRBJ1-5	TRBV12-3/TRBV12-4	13	CASSRRRNQPQHF
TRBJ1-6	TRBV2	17	CASSITGTARQNSPLHF
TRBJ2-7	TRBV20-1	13	CSARAGSSYEQYF
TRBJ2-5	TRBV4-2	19	CASSQFAGASGATRETQYF
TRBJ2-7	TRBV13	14	CASRIAGKLYEQYF
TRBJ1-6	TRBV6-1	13	CASGGRENSPLHF
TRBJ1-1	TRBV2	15	CASSEGTGDLGEAFF
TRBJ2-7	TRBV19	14	CASRPGTEKYEQYF
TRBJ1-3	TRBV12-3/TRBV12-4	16	CASSLGQPSSGNTIYF
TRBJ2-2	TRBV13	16	CASSGGTSALTGELFF
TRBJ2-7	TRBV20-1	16	CSARDILAGTYNEQYF
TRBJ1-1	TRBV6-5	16	CASSPRTGSGNTEAFF
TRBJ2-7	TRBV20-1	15	CSARSPGTSSYEQYF
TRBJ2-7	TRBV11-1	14	CASSSTGETYEQYF
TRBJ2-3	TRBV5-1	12	CASTTSTDTQYF
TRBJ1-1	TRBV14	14	CASSQGRGAGIAFF
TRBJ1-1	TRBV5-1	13	CASSEPMGGEAFF
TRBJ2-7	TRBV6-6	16	CASSHGWGQGGSEQYF
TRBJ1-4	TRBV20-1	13	CSAKGQGNEKLFF
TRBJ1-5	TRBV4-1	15	CASSPTGNSNQPQHF
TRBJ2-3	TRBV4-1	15	CASSQISRRADTQYF